This T cell receptor beta chain was profiled in a study of blood T cell repertoires in COVID-19 (dated by TCRdb to the early 2020s). At the level of the whole study: The collaborator samples originated in the United States, Italy and Spain and spanned the acute and convalescent phases of COVID-19. Subjects who had been exposed to COVID-19, were actively infected with it, or had recovered from it provided the deeply sampled blood TCRbeta repertoires that made up the dataset. The samples were drawn from the first 160 participants of the ongoing ImmuneRACE study and from some 1,300 subjects provided by 6 global collaborators. A freely available public database, intended as a resource for researchers studying the immune response to SARS-CoV-2, is where the repertoires were released. Sample metadata almost always included a de-identified subject ID, COVID-19 status, age in years and sex. HLA class I and class II types, where available, came from metadata supplied by the sample provider rather than from assay-based typing. The material from the prospective study consisted of cDNA or gDNA derived from T cells, B-cell-depleted T cells, or PBMCs.

TCRbeta CDR3 regions were amplified from genomic DNA by means of the immunoSEQ Assay, a bias-controlled multiplex PCR. The original pipeline was this. Within the assay, amplification of reference gene primers was used to estimate how many nucleated cells each sample contained. Sequence reads were collapsed and filtered to measure the absolute abundance of every unique TCRbeta CDR3 rearrangement. Productive Simpson clonality was computed per sample as the square root of Simpson's diversity index over productive rearrangements. TCRdb carries this immuneACCESS record with in-frame sequences only. Its versions omit some clonotypes, under half of them owing to an unresolved V gene in the studies checked, with the rest unexplained. The DNA gave D and trimming, while V, J and clone size come from that table. This sample comprises about 230,000 clones, more than 75% of them detected only once. The ten most abundant clones make up roughly 15% of the sample.

On this clone itself: The specificity of this receptor is unknown. Within one base of it there is no much larger clone, and no base qualities were kept.

The CDR1 and CDR2 encoded by the germline V gene (reference sequence) are LGHDT and YNNKEL. V is cut back by 3 bases and J by 8 bases, with 3 bases in the junction unmatched. The CDR3 sequence holds 12 residues, the cysteine and phenylalanine included. Left in the record is the CDR3 DNA by itself, 36 bases read in frame from the first base. Enrolling through a virtual design, the prospective study's participants ranged in age from about 18 to 89 years and lived across roughly 24 United States geographic areas. In the prospective study, participants were assigned to cohorts based on the clinical history participants reported in a screening survey and a study questionnaire. For ImmuneRACE Cohort 3, a participant was defined as recovered based on two consecutive negative NP/OP PCR tests, clearance by a healthcare professional, or resolution of symptoms. In the prospective study, mobile phlebotomists collected whole blood, serum and a nasopharyngeal or oropharyngeal swab from each participant. Prospective study participants could optionally give additional blood draws and questionnaires over an approximately two-month period. Before DNA extraction, blood samples from the prospective study were shipped at room temperature or frozen.

Summary of the overall study and its limitations: The amount of clinical and demographic metadata varied by source and participant and was provided uncurated.

This sequence was found in a man aged 18 to 29 who had recovered from COVID-19. The chain links TRBV3-1 (or the pseudogene TRBV3-2) with TRBJ1-1; 7 nucleotides in the junction match TRBD1. Sequenced input: PBMCs or T cells enriched from blood (not recorded which). Here the CDR3 is given as CASSHRGAEAFF. In nucleotide form, the sequence is TGTGCCAGCAGCCACAGGGGGGCGGAAGCTTTCTTT.